A single sample gave rise to the 30 T cell receptor beta chains below, sequenced in a study of early T cells in non-severe SARS-CoV-2 infection. One entry per CDR3 protein results from TCRdb running MiXCR on the 5' RACE reads. This sample has roughly 46,000 distinct CDR3 sequences, with around 10% found just once. Source: whole blood, taken at baseline. Source of these receptors: an adult who was a healthcare worker with PCR-confirmed SARS-CoV-2 infection or an uninfected control (not recorded which).

This clonotype has at least ten counts. The CDR3 DNA reads as TGCGCCAGCAGCGTAGGGACTCTCTCTGGGGCCAACGTCCTGACTTTC. Protein sequence: CASSVGTLSGANVLTF. This chain links TRBV5-1 with TRBJ2-6, with D maybe TRBD2 (6 bases). This CDR3 comprises 16 residues. Trimming shortened V by 4 bases and J by 0 bases, and 11 bases separated the two germline ends. The germline V gene encodes CDR1 SGHRS and CDR2 YFSETQ.

In its sample, this clonotype was seen a few times. The chain links TRBV29-1 to TRBJ2-6; D is ambiguous. The V end was cut by 8 bases, the J end by 4 bases, with 15 bases between. This CDR3 is built from 14 residues. CDR1 and CDR2 (germline): SQVTM, ANQGSEA. The CDR3 nucleotides read TGCAGCTACGGAGAAGGGCCCGGGGCCAACGTCCTGACTTTC. This gives the protein CSYGEGPGANVLTF.

This clonotype appeared many times. This chain uses TRBV3-1 with TRBJ2-5, with D perhaps matching TRBD2 (5 bases). The CDR3 is 14 residues long. The germline V gene has CDR1 LGHDT and CDR2 YNNKEL (reference sequence). Trimming left V 3 bases short and J 2 bases short, with 10 bases between. As DNA, the CDR3 is TGTGCCAGCAGCCAGGGAGTGAGACAAGAGACCCAGTACTTC. Its translation is CASSQGVRQETQYF.

This clonotype occurred many times. The V call is TRBV2, the J call TRBJ2-5; possible D gene TRBD1, 6 bases. Trimming pared 0 bases from V and 5 bases from J, leaving 10 bases between. Germline-derived CDR1 and CDR2 are SNHLY and FYNNEI. There are 14 residues in the CDR3. CDR3 bases: TGTGCCAGCAGTGAAGCTACAGGGTTGGAGACCCAGTACTTC. It specifies CASSEATGLETQYF.

This clonotype occurred a few times. This chain links TRBV2 with TRBJ2-3, with TRBD2 identical over 9 bases. This CDR3 has 15 residues. CDR1 is SNHLY and CDR2 is FYNNEI in the germline V gene. V dropped 4 bases and J dropped 3; count of bases not matched to a gene: 5. CDR3 loop: CASSGLAGTTDTQYF. The CDR3 coding sequence is TGTGCCAGCAGTGGCCTAGCGGGAACTACAGATACGCAGTATTTT.

The rearrangement links TRBV12-3 or TRBV12-4 to TRBJ2-3; D is unresolved. V was clipped by 7 bases and J by 1 base, with 12 bases between them. This CDR3 is built from 14 residues. DNA of the CDR3: TGTGCCAGCACCCCACGCGGAGGCACAGATACGCAGTATTTT. It specifies CASTPRGGTDTQYF.

This clonotype was recorded many times. V usage is TRBV20-1 and J usage is TRBJ2-1, with 9 positions matching TRBD2. After removal of 2 bases from V and 10 bases from J, the junction contained 15 bases not matched to a gene. The CDR3 extends over 16 amino acids. The V gene's germline CDR1 is DFQATT and CDR2 SNEGSKA (reference sequence). CDR3 residues: CSARPFSGLATREQFF. In nucleotides, the CDR3 is TGCAGTGCTAGACCATTTTCCGGACTAGCGACAAGAGAGCAGTTCTTC.

The chain has TRBV28 and TRBJ1-5; a possible D gene is TRBD1 (6 bases). This CDR3 comprises 13 residues. Trimming removed 3 bases at V and 4 bases at J, with 7 bases between. The germline V gene encodes CDR1 MDHEN and CDR2 SYDVKM. This CDR3 is CASSFGTNQPQHF. For the CDR3, the DNA is TGTGCCAGCAGTTTTGGGACAAATCAGCCCCAGCATTTT.

This chain connects TRBV7-6 to TRBJ1-2; 8 bases line up with TRBD1. The trim removed 6 bases at V and 1 base at J, leaving 13 bases unmatched. The germline gives CDR1 SGHVS, CDR2 FNYEAQ. The CDR3 loop spans 17 amino acids. The CDR3 nucleotides read TGTGCCAGCAGGGCCGGACAGGGCCGGTCTGGTAACTATGGCTACACCTTC. This encodes CASRAGQGRSGNYGYTF.

This clonotype was found a few times. This chain links TRBV7-2 with TRBJ2-1; no clear D gene. The CDR3 has 12 residues. Germline V gene lookup returns CDR1 SGHTA and CDR2 FQGNSA. Between the trimmed V and J ends, which lost 7 bases and 8 bases, there was a span of 12 bases. The CDR3, as DNA: TGTGCCAGCAAATTTGGAGTCGATGAGCAGTTCTTC. Translating gives CASKFGVDEQFF.

This clonotype was counted a few times. The chain has TRBV7-8 and TRBJ1-4; TRBD1 aligns across 8 bases. The CDR3 sequence is 15 residues long. The V and J ends lost 2 bases and 6 bases, in that order; junction bases with no gene match: 5. From germline, CDR1 is SGHVS and CDR2 FQNEAQ. The CDR3 nucleotides read TGTGCCAGCAGCTTAAGGGGGACAGGTGATGAAAAACTGTTTTTT. Protein: CASSLRGTGDEKLFF.

This clonotype was seen only a few times. The rearrangement links TRBV12-3 or TRBV12-4 to TRBJ2-3; D not resolved. This CDR3 contains 12 residues. Trimming shortened V by 6 bases and J by 6 bases, and 10 bases separated the two germline ends. CDR3: CASSAEEDTQYF. The DNA for the CDR3 is TGTGCCAGCAGCGCCGAGGAGGATACGCAGTATTTT.

This clonotype was detected ten times or more. The chain has TRBV2 and TRBJ2-1, with TRBD2 identical over 8 bases. The CDR3 has 15 amino acids. With V trimmed by 4 bases and J by 6 bases, 8 bases remained unmatched. Germline V gene sequence: CDR1 SNHLY, CDR2 FYNNEI. CDR3 loop: CASSANGRAVNEQFF. For the CDR3, the DNA is TGTGCCAGCAGTGCGAACGGGAGGGCCGTCAATGAGCAGTTCTTC.

This clonotype was recorded a few times. This sequence joins TRBV7-3 and TRBJ2-7; the match to TRBD2 covers 10 bases. V shed 5 bases and J 7 bases; nucleotides not matched to a gene: 14. There are 16 residues in the CDR3. The V gene's germline CDR1 is SGHTA and CDR2 FQGTGA. DNA for the CDR3: TGTGCCAGCAGCCCCCGCGGCAGCGGGAGGGCCTGGGAGCAGTACTTC. Translation gives CASSPRGSGRAWEQYF. Drawing the rest from reference TRBV7-3 and TRBJ2-7, the complete variable domain is GAGVSQTPSNKVTEKGKYVELRCDPISGHTALYWYRQSLGQGPEFLIYFQGTGAADDSGLPNDRFFAVRPEGSVSTLKIQRTERGDSAVYLCASSPRGSGRAWEQYFGPGTRLTVT.

This chain uses TRBV11-2 with TRBJ2-2; a possible D gene is TRBD2 (6 bases). Per germline, CDR1 SGHAT and CDR2 FQNNGV. This CDR3 contains 16 residues. Between the trimmed V and J ends, which lost 8 bases and 5 bases, there was a span of 21 bases. CDR3 protein: CASRRTAGPRTGELFF. In DNA, the CDR3 is TGTGCCAGCCGCAGGACGGCGGGGCCTCGGACCGGGGAGCTGTTTTTT.

This clonotype was detected a few times. This chain connects TRBV5-5 to TRBJ1-1; 9 bases agree with TRBD1. Germline loops: CDR1 SGHKS, CDR2 YYEKEE (reference sequence). The CDR3 loop spans 16 amino acids. V was pared by 4 bases and J by 4 bases, with 11 bases of the junction left unmatched. The CDR3 nucleotides are TGTGCCAGCAGCCCAGGACAGGGGCTAGGATCCACTGAAGCTTTCTTT. Its translation: CASSPGQGLGSTEAFF.

The chain carries TRBV7-2 and TRBJ1-6; D call uncertain. CDR3 length: 15 amino acids. V lost 2 bases to trimming and J lost 8 bases, with 13 bases between them. The germline V gene encodes CDR1 SGHTA and CDR2 FQGNSA. CDR3 sequence reads: CASSLLGALDSPLHF. CDR3 in DNA: TGTGCCAGCAGCTTACTAGGTGCCTTAGATTCACCCCTCCACTTT.

Notes on this clonotype: Mismatch with germline at one junction end may stem from a read error. The chain recombines TRBV5-1 with TRBJ1-1; 8 bases align to TRBD1. Germline CDR1 reads SGHRS; CDR2 reads YFSETQ. The CDR3 runs to 14 residues. The CDR3 nucleotides are TGCGCCAGCAGCAAGGGACAGGATTACGCTGAAGCCTTCTTT. Translating it yields CASSKGQDYAEAFF.

The chain combines TRBV28 with TRBJ2-3; weak D call: TRBD2 (6 bases). Trimming left V 6 bases short and J 5 bases short, with 12 bases between. This CDR3 is built from 13 residues. Germline CDR1 and CDR2: MDHEN and SYDVKM. In DNA, the CDR3 is TGTGCCAGCAGAACGGGAGCGGGAGATACGCAGTATTTT. It translates to CASRTGAGDTQYF.

CDR3 DNA: TGTGCCAGCACTTTAACAGGGGGAGACTATGGCTACACCTTC. The encoded protein is CASTLTGGDYGYTF. The chain carries TRBV5-4 and TRBJ1-2, with 8 bases aligning to TRBD1. The CDR3 totals 14 residues. CDR1 and CDR2 (germline): SGHNT, YYREEE (reference sequence). With V trimmed by 6 bases and J by 3 bases, 7 bases remained unmatched. The full variable domain, its missing parts supplied by reference TRBV5-4 and TRBJ1-2, is ETGVTQSPTHLIKTRGQQVTLRCSSQSGHNTVSWYQQALGQGPQFIFQYYREEENGRGNFPPRFSGLQFPNYSSELNVNALELDDSALYLCASTLTGGDYGYTFGSGTRLTVV.

This clonotype was observed a few times. This chain joins TRBV7-2 and TRBJ2-3; the D is unclear. Between the trimmed V and J ends, which lost 1 base and 6 bases, there was a span of 11 bases. This CDR3 has 14 residues. Germline V gene sequence: CDR1 SGHTA, CDR2 FQGNSA. The CDR3 loop reads CASSLGVGHDTQYF. The CDR3 region has the DNA TGTGCCAGCAGCTTAGGGGTAGGGCACGATACGCAGTATTTT.

At least ten counts were recorded for this clonotype. The chain links TRBV27 to TRBJ2-2, with TRBD1 matching over 7 bases. The CDR3 covers 15 residues. The ends lost 6 bases at V and 5 bases at J; junction bases unmatched: 9. The germline V gene has CDR1 MNHEY and CDR2 SMNVEV (reference sequence). DNA of the CDR3: TGTGCCAGCAGCGCTAGACAGGGTGGAACCGGGGAGCTGTTTTTT. Residues: CASSARQGGTGELFF.

This clonotype has at least ten counts. The rearrangement links TRBV3-1 to TRBJ2-5; D perhaps matches TRBD2 (6 bases). Trimming shortened V by 3 bases and J by 4 bases, and 15 bases separated the two germline ends. The CDR3 extends over 15 amino acids. Per germline, CDR1 LGHDT and CDR2 YNNKEL (reference sequence). CDR3 in amino acids: CASSHAHGGIETQYF. The CDR3 coding sequence is TGTGCCAGCAGCCACGCCCACGGAGGGATAGAGACCCAGTACTTC.

The rearrangement links TRBV18 to TRBJ2-5; 7 positions match TRBD1. This CDR3 spans 13 amino acids. CDR1 and CDR2 from the germline V gene are KGHSH and LQKENI. The V and J ends lost 3 bases and 5 bases, in that order; junction bases with no gene match: 3. CDR3 DNA sequence: TGTGCCAGCTCACCGGACAGGAGGGAGACCCAGTACTTC. Amino acid sequence: CASSPDRRETQYF.

This clonotype is large (0.1 to 1%) in the sample. The rearrangement uses TRBV28 and TRBJ2-5, with a possible D match to TRBD1 (6 bases). V dropped 6 bases and J dropped 5 bases, with 22 bases sitting between them. Germline V gene sequence: CDR1 MDHEN, CDR2 SYDVKM. The CDR3 sequence is 16 residues long. The CDR3 loop is CASSILTTGPRETQYF. The CDR3 nucleotides are TGTGCCAGCAGCATACTTACTACAGGGCCGAGGGAGACCCAGTACTTC.

At least ten counts were recorded for this clonotype. The junction departs from germline at one end; a sequencing error may be responsible. The chain links TRBV12-3 or TRBV12-4 to TRBJ1-1; possible D gene TRBD1, 6 bases. The CDR3 is made up of 14 amino acids. The CDR3 DNA follows: TGTGCCAGCAGGTTAGGACAGACGAACACTGAAGCTTTCTTT. Amino acid sequence: CASRLGQTNTEAFF.

This clonotype appeared many times. As DNA, the CDR3 is TGTGCCAGCAGTTTATTCTGGCGGGCGGGTGAGCAGTTCTTC. This encodes CASSLFWRAGEQFF. The chain is built from TRBV28 and TRBJ2-1; maybe TRBD2 (5 bases). Between the trimmed V and J ends, which lost 1 base and 9 bases, there was a span of 13 bases. The CDR3 loop spans 14 amino acids. Per germline, CDR1 MDHEN and CDR2 SYDVKM.

This clonotype was observed many times. The rearrangement joins TRBV12-5 to TRBJ2-1; maybe TRBD2 (6 bases). V was trimmed by 0 bases and J by 5 bases, leaving 20 bases between them. The length of the CDR3 is 18 residues. The germline V gene has CDR1 LGHNT and CDR2 FRNRAP. The CDR3 here is CASGLVPLAGSRHNEQFF. The CDR3 DNA follows: TGTGCTAGTGGTTTGGTACCCCTGGCGGGGAGCCGGCACAATGAGCAGTTCTTC.

This clonotype was detected many times. This chain connects TRBV29-1 to TRBJ1-4; 12 bases match TRBD1. CDR1 SQVTM and CDR2 ANQGSEA come from the germline V gene. Trimming cost V 8 bases and J 8 bases; bases outside gene matches: 6. This CDR3 region has 13 residues. This CDR3 reads CSTAGTGGEKLFF. The CDR3 nucleotides are TGCAGCACAGCGGGGACAGGGGGCGAAAAACTGTTTTTT.

This clonotype was counted a few times. The CDR3 spells CASSLNVGGWETQYF. DNA of the CDR3: TGTGCCAGCAGCTTAAACGTGGGGGGCTGGGAGACCCAGTACTTC. The chain combines TRBV7-2 with TRBJ2-5; D tentatively fits TRBD1 or TRBD2 (6 bases each). V gave up 2 bases and J gave up 5 bases, with 15 bases separating them. From germline, CDR1 is SGHTA and CDR2 FQGNSA. The CDR3 contains 15 residues.